This T cell receptor (beta chain) comes out of a study of blood T cell repertoires in COVID-19. The germline CDR1 and CDR2 sequences are MNHNS and SASEGT. Trimming took off 2 bases at V and 4 bases at J, with 8 bases between the two ends. This CDR3 spans 13 amino acids. Repertoires were generated with immunoSEQ multiplex PCR, while TCRdb's copy carries only in-frame clones and drops some. The sample gives roughly 62,000 clones, around 86% of which show up once; approximately 0.93% is in the top ten. This clone was found a few times. This rearrangement joins TRBV6-1 to TRBJ1-2; no firm D call. The TCR originated in a man aged 70-80 years with acute or convalescent COVID-19. Sequencing was carried out using peripheral blood. CDR3 sequence (DNA): TGTGCCAGCAGTGAAACCGGGGTCTATGGCTACACCTTC. This translates into CASSETGVYGYTF.